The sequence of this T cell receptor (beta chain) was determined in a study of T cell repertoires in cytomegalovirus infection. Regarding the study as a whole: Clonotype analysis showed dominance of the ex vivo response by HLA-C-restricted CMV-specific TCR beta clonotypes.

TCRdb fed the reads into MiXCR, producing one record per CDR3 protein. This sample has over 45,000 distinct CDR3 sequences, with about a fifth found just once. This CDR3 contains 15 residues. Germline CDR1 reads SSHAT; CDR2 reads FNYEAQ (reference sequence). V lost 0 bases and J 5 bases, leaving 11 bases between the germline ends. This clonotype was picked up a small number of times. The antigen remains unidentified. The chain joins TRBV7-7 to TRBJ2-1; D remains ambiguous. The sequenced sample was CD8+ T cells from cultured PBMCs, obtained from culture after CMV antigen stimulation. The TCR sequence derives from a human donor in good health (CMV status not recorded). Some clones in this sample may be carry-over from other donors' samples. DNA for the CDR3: TGTGCCAGCAGCTTAGCTTTAGGCACGGACAATGAGCAGTTCTTC. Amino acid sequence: CASSLALGTDNEQFF.